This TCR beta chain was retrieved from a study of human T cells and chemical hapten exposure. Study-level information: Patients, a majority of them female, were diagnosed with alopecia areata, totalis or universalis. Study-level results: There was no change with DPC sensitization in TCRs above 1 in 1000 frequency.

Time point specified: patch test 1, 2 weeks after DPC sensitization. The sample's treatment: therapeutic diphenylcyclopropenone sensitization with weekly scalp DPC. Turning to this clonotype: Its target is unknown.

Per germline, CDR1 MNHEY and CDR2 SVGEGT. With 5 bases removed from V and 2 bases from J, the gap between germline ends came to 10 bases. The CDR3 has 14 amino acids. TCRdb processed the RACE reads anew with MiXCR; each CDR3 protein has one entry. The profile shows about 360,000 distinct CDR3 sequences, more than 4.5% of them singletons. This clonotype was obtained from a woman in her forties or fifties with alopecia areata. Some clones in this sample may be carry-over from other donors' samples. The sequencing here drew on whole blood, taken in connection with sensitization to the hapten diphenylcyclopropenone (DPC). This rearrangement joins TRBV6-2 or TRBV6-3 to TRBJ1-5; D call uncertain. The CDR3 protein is CASSTWDGNQPQHF. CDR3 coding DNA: TGTGCCAGCAGTACATGGGATGGCAATCAGCCCCAGCATTTT.